The T cell receptor (beta chain) under discussion was sequenced for a study of regulatory T cells in long-lasting Graves disease. This CDR3 is 15 amino acids long. V was trimmed by 0 bases and J by 0 bases, leaving 8 bases between them. Germline CDR1 SGHKS, CDR2 YYEKEE (reference sequence). Arm-PCR of CDR3 regions with iRepertoire HTBI primers generated TCR beta libraries. One entry per CDR3 protein results from TCRdb running MiXCR on the multiplex PCR reads. The table has some 440,000 distinct CDR3 sequences, 20% to 25% seen once. Sample time point: persistent/refractory GD, antithyroid drugs over 5 years with positive TRAb. RNA extracted from PBMCs served as the sequencing template.

This chain connects TRBV5-5 to TRBJ2-3, with D uncertain. The sequencing here drew on peripheral blood mononuclear cells (PBMCs), taken when the disease was refractory, from a patient treated with antithyroid drugs. The sequence was obtained from a female donor with Graves disease. The CDR3 here is CASSLEWASTDTQYF. The CDR3 nucleotides read TGTGCCAGCAGCTTGGAATGGGCCAGCACAGATACGCAGTATTTT.